This T cell receptor (beta chain) derives from a study of cytomegalovirus exposure and HLA in healthy donors. Trimming stripped 2 bases from V and 5 bases from J, with 7 bases between. In germline, CDR1 is MNHEY, CDR2 SVGAGI. The CDR3 spans 13 residues. Overall study findings and caveats: According to an earlier analysis, most TCR beta V segments yielded productive rearrangements about 90% or about 30% of the time. There were some public TCRs occurring in many donors, but most TCR sequences were rare.

In the PCR, 60 Vbeta and 13 Jbeta primers were used. The table came from immunoSEQ multiplex PCR; TCRdb's copy has only in-frame clones and leaves some out. The sample consists of roughly 100,000 clones, more than 60% of them appearing once. As concerns this clone: Its antigen remains unidentified.

The source of this sequence is a man aged 25 to 45 in good health and CMV-seronegative. The genes are TRBV6-5 and TRBJ2-1; a possible D gene is TRBD1 (5 bases). What was sequenced was PBMCs. The CDR3 bases are TGTGCCAGCAGTTACAGGGGCAACAATGAGCAGTTCTTC. This translates into CASSYRGNNEQFF.